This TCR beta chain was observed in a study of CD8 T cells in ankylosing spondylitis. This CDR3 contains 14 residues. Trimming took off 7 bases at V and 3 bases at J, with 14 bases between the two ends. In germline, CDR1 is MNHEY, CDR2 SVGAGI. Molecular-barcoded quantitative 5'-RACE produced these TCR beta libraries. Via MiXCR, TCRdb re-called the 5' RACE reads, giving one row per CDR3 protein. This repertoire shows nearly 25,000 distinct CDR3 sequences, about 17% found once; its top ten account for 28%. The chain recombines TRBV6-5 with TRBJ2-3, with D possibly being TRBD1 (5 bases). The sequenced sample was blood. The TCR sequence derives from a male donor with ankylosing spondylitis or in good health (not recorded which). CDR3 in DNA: TGTGCCAGCAACCGTCAGGGTCGGACAGATACGCAGTATTTT. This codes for CASNRQGRTDTQYF.